These T cell receptor beta chains were read from a single sample in a study of CD8 T cells in Susac syndrome. TCRdb called the immunoSEQ multiplex PCR reads again in MiXCR, with one record for every CDR3 protein. The sample contains fewer than 90,000 distinct CDR3 sequences, 85% to 95% of which appear only once. The source material was CD8+ T cells from PBMCs. These receptors originate from a human donor with Susac syndrome. Both conserved end residues are part of each CDR3. A D gene is named only where the DNA matches it firmly. Some rows have no size entry. The others give once, few or many, or a class for an expanded clone.

>-|TRBV20-1|TRBJ1-4|-
TGCAGTGCTAGGACAGATAATGAAAAACTGTTTTTT
CSARTDNEKLFF
>-|TRBV29-1|TRBJ2-1|TRBD2
TGCAGCGTTGAATGGCGCGGGGGGCACAATGAGCAGTTCTTC
CSVEWRGGHNEQFF
>-|TRBV7-2|TRBJ2-4|-
TGTGCCAGCAGCTTAGGGGGGATAGCCAAAAACATTCAGTACTTC
CASSLGGIAKNIQYF
>-|TRBV6-6|TRBJ2-1|TRBD2
TGTGCCAGCATTGCTGTGGGGACTAGCGGGAGAAGTGAGCAGTTCTTC
CASIAVGTSGRSEQFF
>-|TRBV30|TRBJ1-1|-
TGTGCCTGGAGTGTACTAATTAACCGACAGGTAGGATCTGAAGCTTTCTTT
CAWSVLINRQVGSEAFF
>-|TRBV15|TRBJ2-3|-
TGTGCCACCAGCAGAGATCCGTTGAGCGCAGGGAGAAGCACAGATACGCAGTATTTT
CATSRDPLSAGRSTDTQYF
>-|TRBV4-1|TRBJ1-1|-
TGCGCCAGCAGCCAAGAGAGTACGGGGCTAGGAGCTTTCTTT
CASSQESTGLGAFF
>-|TRBV19|TRBJ2-2|-
TGTGCCAGTAGTATAGCTGGGACTCCTATCGCGGAGCTGTTTTTT
CASSIAGTPIAELFF
>-|TRBV5-6|TRBJ2-3|-
TGTGCCAGCAGCTTGTTTTGGGGCCTAGCAGCGATGTCTAGCACAGATACGCAGTATTTT
CASSLFWGLAAMSSTDTQYF
>-|TRBV2|TRBJ2-1|-
TGTGCCAGCATGGGTAGGCCCTACAATGAGCAGTTCTTC
CASMGRPYNEQFF
>-|TRBV18|TRBJ2-3|-
TGTGCCAGCTCACAGGGGGACACAGATACGCAGTATTTT
CASSQGDTDTQYF
>-|TRBV5-1|TRBJ2-2|-
TGCGCCAGCAGCTTCGACACTACCGGGGAGCTGTTTTTT
CASSFDTTGELFF
>few|TRBV12-3/TRBV12-4|TRBJ2-1|-
TGTGCCAGCAGTTTATTCCGGGAGCAGTTCTTC
CASSLFREQFF
>-|TRBV3-1|TRBJ1-1|-
TGTGCCAGCAGCCCCTGGACAGAAATGAACACTGAAGCTTTCTTT
CASSPWTEMNTEAFF
>-|TRBV5-1|TRBJ2-1|TRBD2
TGCGCCAGCAGCTTGGGACTAGCGGGGGTTAGGACCTCCTACAATGAGCAGTTCTTC
CASSLGLAGVRTSYNEQFF
>-|TRBV11-2|TRBJ2-2|TRBD2
TGTGCCAGCAGCTTTGCGGGAGGGGGCACCGGGGAGCTGTTTTTT
CASSFAGGGTGELFF
>-|TRBV5-1|TRBJ1-1|-
TGCGCCAGCAGGTCGGAGTCGAACACTGAAGCTTTCTTT
CASRSESNTEAFF
>-|TRBV20-1|TRBJ1-6|-
TGCAGTGCCGGAGGATCGCGGAGCGACAATTCACCCCTCCACTTT
CSAGGSRSDNSPLHF
>-|TRBV11-2|TRBJ2-1|-
TGTGCCAGCAGCTCAAGATTAGGGGAATCCGGATCCTACAATGAGCAGTTCTTC
CASSSRLGESGSYNEQFF
>-|TRBV28|TRBJ2-7|TRBD2
TGTGCCAGCAGTTTTACGTACCCCCGGAGTAGCGGGAGCTACGAGCAGTACTTC
CASSFTYPRSSGSYEQYF
>-|TRBV10-3|TRBJ2-3|-
TGTGCCATCAGTGAGACTAAGACGGCCTCCGGCACAGATACGCAGTATTTT
CAISETKTASGTDTQYF
>-|TRBV20-1|TRBJ1-1|-
TGCAGTGCTACCAGCACAGGGATAATGAACACTGAAGCTTTCTTT
CSATSTGIMNTEAFF
>-|TRBV20-1|TRBJ1-2|TRBD1
TGCAGTGCCGACCCGGTTACAGGGGTAGATGGCTACACCTTC
CSADPVTGVDGYTF
>-|TRBV5-4|TRBJ1-1|-
TGTGCCAGCAGCCGGATGGCGGAGAACACTGAAGCTTTCTTT
CASSRMAENTEAFF
>-|TRBV10-3|TRBJ1-5|-
TGTGCCATCAGTGAGTCGACGATACAGGGCGGGCCCCAGCATTTT
CAISESTIQGGPQHF
>-|TRBV19|TRBJ2-1|TRBD2
TGTGCCAGTAGTATGGGCGGGGGGGACTACAATGAGCAGTTCTTC
CASSMGGGDYNEQFF
>once|TRBV4-3|TRBJ2-3|TRBD2
TGCGCCAGCAGCCAAGATGTCGGGAGGGCCCTGGATACGCAGTATTTT
CASSQDVGRALDTQYF
>-|TRBV29-1|TRBJ1-3|-
TGCAGCGTGCAGGGAACTGGAAACACCATATATTTT
CSVQGTGNTIYF
>few|TRBV7-2|TRBJ1-1|TRBD1
TGTGCCAGCAGTTTCGGGACAGCGAACACTGAAGCTTTCTTT
CASSFGTANTEAFF
>-|TRBV27|TRBJ2-1|-
TGTGCCAGCAGTTTGACGGGGAGCTCCTACAATGAGCAGTTCTTC
CASSLTGSSYNEQFF
>-|TRBV7-9|TRBJ1-4|-
TGTGCCAGCAGCTTAGCCCCGACAACCATGCACGAAAAACTGTTTTTT
CASSLAPTTMHEKLFF
>-|TRBV28|TRBJ2-3|-
TGTGCCAGCAGTCCGTTTGATTGGGTTACAGATACGCAGTATTTT
CASSPFDWVTDTQYF
>-|TRBV5-1|TRBJ2-2|TRBD1
TGCGCCAGCAGCCGGCGGGACAGGGGGCGGACCGGGGAGCTGTTTTTT
CASSRRDRGRTGELFF
>-|TRBV2|TRBJ2-2|TRBD1
TGTGCCAGCAGTGAAGACTGGACAGGGCCCACCGGGGAGCTGTTTTTT
CASSEDWTGPTGELFF
>-|TRBV6-5|TRBJ1-4|-
TGTGCCAGCAGTTATGGGCACGGAAGAGAAAAACTGTTTTTT
CASSYGHGREKLFF
>-|TRBV20-1|TRBJ2-1|-
TGCAGTGCTAGAGATGGGGCCATGGTCGACGATGAGCAGTTCTTC
CSARDGAMVDDEQFF
>-|TRBV15|TRBJ1-1|TRBD1
TGTGCCACCAGCAGAGATGACAGGGTTCCGACACTGAAGCTTTTCTTT
CATSRDDRVPTLKLFF
>-|TRBV9|TRBJ1-3|-
TGTGCCAGCAGCAGAGGGGACGGATCCTCTGGAAACACCATATATTTT
CASSRGDGSSGNTIYF
>-|TRBV5-4|TRBJ2-7|-
TGTGCCAGCAGCTTGGGACAACGCTACGAGCAGTACTTC
CASSLGQRYEQYF
>-|TRBV5-5|TRBJ2-2|-
TGTGCCAGCAGTTATGGGGGTTTAGAGGAGCTGTTTTTT
CASSYGGLEELFF
>-|TRBV6-2/TRBV6-3|TRBJ1-2|TRBD1
TGTGCCAGCAGTTCGACCAGGACAGGGGACTATGGCTACACCTTC
CASSSTRTGDYGYTF
>-|TRBV14|TRBJ2-7|-
TGTGCCAGCAGCCAAGGGTTAGCCTACGAGCAGTACTTC
CASSQGLAYEQYF